The source of this TCR beta chain is a study of shared clonotypes between healthy human individuals. As defined, naive CD8 cells were CD45RO-negative and positively selected for CCR7, with terminally differentiated effector memory CD45RA+ cells excluded. Overall study results and limits: Compared with memory subsets, naive subsets generally had larger estimated richness. Generation probabilities were higher for clonotypes shared across all four sorted-subset donors than for unshared ones.

V lost 0 bases to trimming and J lost 4 bases, with 11 bases between them. This CDR3 is 15 amino acids long. Germline assignment: CDR1 MGHRA and CDR2 YSYEKL. In regard to this clone: What it binds is not known.

At the deep level, the assay was run. Sequencing was performed with immunoSEQ multiplex PCR; in TCRdb, only in-frame clones are kept and a portion is missing. Of about 590,000 clones in the sample, around 95% are singletons; the top ten hold roughly 0.1%. The receptor was isolated from a young woman in good health. The chain is built from TRBV4-1 and TRBJ2-3, with D perhaps matching TRBD1 (6 bases). What was sequenced was naive CD8+ T cells sorted from blood. Here the CDR3 DNA reads TGCGCCAGCAGCCAAGAATGGCAGGGGCCAGATACGCAGTATTTT. It codes for CASSQEWQGPDTQYF.